This TCR beta chain was identified in a study of cytomegalovirus exposure and HLA in healthy donors. Study conclusions and caveats: Cytomegalovirus association was assigned to around 150 TCR beta chains.

The PCR used 60 Vbeta and 13 Jbeta primers. Clones were read by immunoSEQ multiplex PCR, and TCRdb kept only the in-frame ones, dropping some. The sample consists of over 150,000 clones, roughly four fifths of them appearing once. In this sample, this clone turned up a few times. Its antigen is as yet unknown. Trimming cost V 3 bases and J 6 bases; bases outside gene matches: 4. Germline CDR1 SGHDT, CDR2 YYEEEE. The CDR3 is 14 amino acids. The specimen was PBMCs. The clonotype originates from a man aged 50 to 59 in good health and CMV-seropositive. The V call is TRBV5-6, the J call TRBJ2-1; TRBD2 agrees at 9 bases. CDR3 in DNA: TGTGCCAGCAGCTCCCTGGGACTAGCCAATGAGCAGTTCTTC. Translating it yields CASSSLGLANEQFF. Drawing the rest from reference TRBV5-6 and TRBJ2-1, the complete variable domain is DAGVTQSPTHLIKTRGQQVTLRCSPKSGHDTVSWYQQALGQGPQFIFQYYEEEERQRGNFPDRFSGHQFPNYSSELNVNALLLGDSALYLCASSSLGLANEQFFGPGTRLTVL.